The 27 T cell receptor beta chains given below trace back to one sample, sequenced in a study of T cell responses to AZD1222 COVID-19 vaccine. Some clones are missing from TCRdb's copy, which holds only in-frame ones; the method was immunoSEQ multiplex PCR. The sample lists 95,000 to 150,000 clones, about 88% occurring once. Specimen: peripheral blood, collected 28 days after the second AZD1222 dose. These receptors originate from an adult who received the AZD1222 COVID-19 vaccine.

The chain combines TRBV19 with TRBJ1-5, with D uncertain. V was trimmed by 2 bases and J by 5 bases, leaving 13 bases between them. The CDR3 sequence is 15 residues long. Germline values: CDR1 LNHDA, CDR2 SQIVND (reference sequence). The CDR3 region has the DNA TGTGCCAGTAGTATACGGCGTATCAGCGATCAGCCCCAGCATTTT. Its translation: CASSIRRISDQPQHF.

The gene calls are TRBV25-1 and TRBJ2-3; possibly TRBD1 for D (5 bases). This CDR3 is 12 amino acids long. The germline V and J ends were trimmed by 4 bases and 6 bases, with 8 bases remaining between them. The germline gives CDR1 MGHDK, CDR2 SYGVNS. The CDR3 region is CASSARADTQYF. The CDR3 DNA follows: TGTGCCAGCAGTGCCAGGGCCGATACGCAGTATTTT.

V usage is TRBV19 and J usage is TRBJ1-1; D gene unclear. The CDR3 is 12 amino acids. From germline, CDR1 is LNHDA and CDR2 SQIVND (reference sequence). The V end lost 1 base, the J end lost 5 bases, and 5 bases lay between the germline ends. The CDR3 sequence is CASSIAPTEAFF. The CDR3 DNA is TGTGCCAGTAGTATAGCCCCGACTGAAGCTTTCTTT. Full variable domain (rest looked up from reference TRBV19 and TRBJ1-1): DGGITQSPKYLFRKEGQNVTLSCEQNLNHDAMYWYRQDPGQGLRLIYYSQIVNDFQKGDIAEGYSVSREKKESFPLTVTSAQKNPTAFYLCASSIAPTEAFFGQGTRLTVV.

The gene calls are TRBV4-1 and TRBJ2-4; D not resolved. Per the germline V gene, CDR1 is MGHRA and CDR2 is YSYEKL. Trimming took off 0 bases at V and 0 bases at J, with 9 bases between the two ends. CDR3 length equals 16 residues. The CDR3 loop reads CASSQEGPIAKNIQYF. The DNA for the CDR3 is TGCGCCAGCAGCCAAGAAGGTCCGATAGCCAAAAACATTCAGTACTTC.

This clone was picked up a small number of times. The V and J genes are TRBV10-3 and TRBJ1-6, with 7 bases lining up with TRBD1. CDR1 is ENHRY, CDR2 SYGVKD, per germline. The V segment lost 3 bases and the J segment 9 bases; nucleotides outside the gene matches: 5. This CDR3 region has 14 residues. The CDR3 DNA is TGTGCCATCAGTGATGAGGGGGCGATTTCACCCCTCCACTTT. Translating it yields CAISDEGAISPLHF.

The chain uses TRBV12-5 and TRBJ2-7; D remains ambiguous. The CDR3 extends over 13 amino acids. CDR1 and CDR2 (germline): LGHNT, FRNRAP. Trimming cost V 6 bases and J 3 bases, with 12 bases left between them. CDR3 bases: TGTGCTAGTGGCGTAGGTGGCGGCTACGAGCAGTACTTC. Its translation: CASGVGGGYEQYF.

The chain joins TRBV5-1 to TRBJ2-2; possibly TRBD1 for D (5 bases). The V end was cut by 0 bases, the J end by 6 bases, with 6 bases between. The CDR3 has 13 residues. The germline CDR1 and CDR2 sequences are SGHRS and YFSETQ. The chain's CDR3 is CASSLGQPGELFF. The CDR3 DNA reads as TGCGCCAGCAGCTTGGGACAGCCCGGGGAGCTGTTTTTT. The whole variable domain, remainder taken from reference TRBV5-1 and TRBJ2-2, is KAGVTQTPRYLIKTRGQQVTLSCSPISGHRSVSWYQQTPGQGLQFLFEYFSETQRNKGNFPGRFSGRQFSNSRSEMNVSTLELGDSALYLCASSLGQPGELFFGEGSRLTVL.

The V and J genes are TRBV5-6 and TRBJ1-4; possibly TRBD1 for D (6 bases). V was cut by 4 bases and J by 3 bases, with 10 bases left in between. CDR3 length: 14 residues. Germline-derived CDR1 and CDR2 are SGHDT and YYEEEE. CDR3 sequence: CASSRPGANEKLFF. CDR3 nucleotides: TGTGCCAGCAGCCGCCCAGGGGCTAATGAAAAACTGTTTTTT.

This clone was observed once. The rearrangement uses TRBV30 and TRBJ1-6, with D possibly being TRBD1 (5 bases). The germline CDR1 and CDR2 sequences are GTSNPN and SVGIG (reference sequence). V gave up 0 bases and J gave up 10 bases, with 13 bases separating them. This CDR3 is 14 amino acids long. This chain's CDR3 is CAWSVEQGYSPLHF. The CDR3 DNA is TGTGCCTGGAGTGTAGAGCAGGGCTACTCACCCCTCCACTTT.

This clone was seen only once. V gene TRBV27 combines with J gene TRBJ1-6; no firm D call. The germline V and J ends were trimmed by 0 bases and 6 bases, with 12 bases remaining between them. The CDR3 extends over 16 amino acids. Germline lookup yields CDR1 MNHEY and CDR2 SMNVEV (reference sequence). CDR3 in amino acids: CASSLSSASFNSPLHF. The CDR3 DNA is TGTGCCAGCAGTTTATCGTCTGCCAGCTTTAATTCACCCCTCCACTTT.

The chain combines TRBV3-1 (or the pseudogene TRBV3-2) with TRBJ1-1; possibly TRBD1 for D (5 bases). Germline lookup yields CDR1 LGHDT and CDR2 YNNKEL (reference sequence). The CDR3 consists of 15 residues. The V end lost 4 bases, the J end lost 1 base, and 13 bases lay between the germline ends. The CDR3 DNA sequence: TGTGCCAGCAGCCCGGCCAGGGCTGGGAACACTGAAGCTTTCTTT. Amino acids: CASSPARAGNTEAFF.

CDR3 sequence (DNA): TGTGCCAGCAGCTCATTCGAACACGAGCAGTACTTC. Translating it yields CASSSFEHEQYF. V is TRBV11-2 and J is TRBJ2-7; D gene ambiguous. The CDR3 sequence is 12 residues long. With 4 bases removed from V and 5 bases from J, the gap between germline ends came to 9 bases. Germline CDR1 SGHAT, CDR2 FQNNGV.

The chain links TRBV6-5 to TRBJ1-3, with D uncertain. Germline V gene lookup returns CDR1 MNHEY and CDR2 SVGAGI. V was trimmed by 4 bases and J by 4 bases, leaving 2 bases between them. CDR3 length: 11 amino acids. CDR3 coding DNA: TGTGCCAGCAGTTGGGGAAACACCATATATTTT. This codes for CASSWGNTIYF.

The rearrangement joins TRBV19 to TRBJ1-5; tentatively, D is TRBD1 (5 bases). This CDR3 comprises 13 residues. The V end was cut by 3 bases, the J end by 5 bases, with 8 bases between. Germline values: CDR1 LNHDA, CDR2 SQIVND (reference sequence). CDR3 DNA: TGTGCCAGTAGTATCCTCAGGGATCAGCCCCAGCATTTT. This codes for CASSILRDQPQHF. Drawing the rest from reference TRBV19 and TRBJ1-5, the complete variable domain is DGGITQSPKYLFRKEGQNVTLSCEQNLNHDAMYWYRQDPGQGLRLIYYSQIVNDFQKGDIAEGYSVSREKKESFPLTVTSAQKNPTAFYLCASSILRDQPQHFGDGTRLSIL.

The V call is TRBV7-8, the J call TRBJ1-3; unclear D gene. Germline CDR1 SGHVS, CDR2 FQNEAQ. V lost 6 bases, J lost 1 base, and 10 bases lay in between. CDR3 length equals 14 residues. The CDR3 loop is CASRQVVSGNTIYF. The CDR3, as DNA: TGTGCCAGCAGACAAGTAGTTTCTGGAAACACCATATATTTT.

This clone was picked up one time. V and J are TRBV2 and TRBJ1-1; D unclear. The CDR3 length is 12 residues. Germline V gene lookup returns CDR1 SNHLY and CDR2 FYNNEI. Trimming took 1 base from V and 11 from J, leaving 11 bases between them. This CDR3 is CASSEVVARAFF. CDR3 nucleotides: TGTGCCAGCAGTGAAGTCGTTGCAAGGGCTTTCTTT.

This CDR3 reads CASSEGGTGELFF. As DNA, the CDR3 is TGTGCCAGCAGCGAGGGGGGCACCGGGGAGCTGTTTTTT. This chain uses TRBV9 with TRBJ2-2; D possibly uses TRBD1 or TRBD2 (6 bases each). The ends were cut back, 3 bases at V and 4 bases at J, with 7 bases in the middle. Germline V CDR1 and CDR2: SGDLS, YYNGEE. The CDR3 sequence is 13 residues long.

The chain joins TRBV2 to TRBJ2-7, with D maybe TRBD1 (5 bases). V gave up 4 bases and J gave up 11 bases, with 12 bases separating them. CDR3 length equals 11 residues. The germline gives CDR1 SNHLY, CDR2 FYNNEI. The CDR3 spells CASSGGAVKYF. The CDR3 bases are TGTGCCAGCAGTGGTGGGGCAGTAAAGTACTTC.

This clone appeared a few times. J is TRBJ1-1 and V is TRBV14, with a weak D call TRBD1 (5 bases). CDR3 length equals 13 residues. V gave up 5 bases and J gave up 5 bases, with 12 bases separating them. From germline, CDR1 is SGHDN and CDR2 FVKESK. As DNA, the CDR3 is TGTGCCAGCAGCGTAGGGGTAGTGACTGAAGCTTTCTTT. This gives the protein CASSVGVVTEAFF.

Here the CDR3 reads CASRSRTGTNYGYTF. The DNA of the CDR3 is TGTGCCAGCCGTTCAAGGACAGGCACTAACTATGGCTACACCTTC. The chain employs TRBV6-5 and TRBJ1-2; 7 bases fit TRBD1. V lost 8 bases, J lost 0 bases, and 9 bases stayed unmatched. This CDR3 region has 15 residues. Germline V CDR1 and CDR2: MNHEY, SVGAGI.

V and J are TRBV6-2 or TRBV6-3 and TRBJ1-3; 7 bases fit TRBD1. CDR3 length equals 14 residues. CDR1 is MNHEY, CDR2 SVGEGT, per germline. The junction had 2 bases not matched to a gene; V was cut back by 6 bases and J by 0 bases. CDR3 in DNA: TGTGCCAGCAGCCGGGACAGCTCTGGAAACACCATATATTTT. Translated: CASSRDSSGNTIYF.

This chain connects TRBV5-1 to TRBJ1-3; unclear D gene. Germline CDR1 reads SGHRS; CDR2 reads YFSETQ. The germline V and J ends were trimmed by 1 base and 0 bases, with 11 bases remaining between them. The CDR3 totals 16 residues. The CDR3 nucleotides read TGCGCCAGCAGCTTGAGGAGGGTTGACTCTGGAAACACCATATATTTT. It encodes CASSLRRVDSGNTIYF.

The chain employs TRBV2 and TRBJ2-5, with TRBD2 matching over 7 bases. The CDR3 sequence is 10 residues long. The J segment lost 4 bases and the V segment lost 11 bases, leaving 1 base of the junction unmatched. The germline CDR1 and CDR2 sequences are SNHLY and FYNNEI. CDR3 nucleotides: TGTGCCGGGGGGGTAGAGACCCAGTACTTC. As protein: CAGGVETQYF.

The gene calls are TRBV6-6 and TRBJ1-2; D unresolved. The germline V and J ends were trimmed by 5 bases and 6 bases, with 7 bases remaining between them. Germline lookup yields CDR1 MNHNY and CDR2 SVGAGI (reference sequence). This CDR3 spans 11 amino acids. This CDR3 reads CASSNLDGYTF. The CDR3, as DNA: TGTGCCAGCAGTAACTTGGATGGCTACACCTTC.

The DNA for the CDR3 is TGTGCCAGCAGCTTTAGGGGGAGCAATCAGCCCCAGCATTTT. This codes for CASSFRGSNQPQHF. This chain connects TRBV7-2 to TRBJ1-5; possible D gene TRBD1, 6 bases. This CDR3 contains 14 residues. V was trimmed by 3 bases and J by 1 base, leaving 7 bases between them. The germline V gene encodes CDR1 SGHTA and CDR2 FQGNSA.

This rearrangement joins TRBV5-6 to TRBJ2-7; TRBD1 matches at 10 bases. CDR3 size: 13 residues. The J segment lost 6 bases and the V segment lost 2 bases, leaving 2 bases of the junction unmatched. Germline V gives CDR1 SGHDT, CDR2 YYEEEE. DNA for the CDR3: TGTGCCAGCAGCTTCGGACAGGGGGGCGAGCAGTACTTC. Amino acids: CASSFGQGGEQYF.

V is TRBV3-1 (or the pseudogene TRBV3-2) and J is TRBJ1-5; no clear D gene. This CDR3 contains 15 residues. Trimming left V 1 base short and J 4 bases short, with 11 bases between. CDR1 and CDR2 from the germline V gene are LGHDT and YNNKEL (reference sequence). The CDR3 sequence: CASSQGSQQNQPQHF. The CDR3 DNA reads TGTGCCAGCAGCCAAGGTTCCCAGCAAAATCAGCCCCAGCATTTT.